These 26 T cell receptor beta chains were all obtained from the same sample, sequenced in a study of blood T cells in healthy people across ages. With a J-beta primer mix and a sample-barcoded 5' primer, a second PCR ran 7 to 11 cycles. TCRdb ran MiXCR on the 5' RACE reads and lists one entry per CDR3 protein. The sample shows approximately 1,700,000 distinct CDR3 sequences, 35% to 50% of them seen only once. Specimen: blood. The receptor set was obtained from a human donor in good health.

Comment on this clonotype: Mismatch with germline at one junction end may stem from a read error. The CDR3 DNA is TGTTCCACCTCCGTATTCAGGGATTCCTACGAGCAGTACTTC. Protein product: CSTSVFRDSYEQYF. The genes are TRBV15 and TRBJ2-4; D is perhaps TRBD1 (5 bases). The J call may be incorrect, as the DNA end agrees better with TRBJ2-7. CDR3 size: 14 residues. Per germline, CDR1 LNHNV and CDR2 YYDKDF (reference sequence).

The DNA for the CDR3 is TGTGCCAGCAGTCGACAGAAATACTATGGCTACACCTTC. Residues: CASSRQKYYGYTF. The chain employs TRBV6-5 and TRBJ1-2; D is possibly TRBD1 (5 bases). The V and J ends lost 5 bases and 3 bases respectively, with 10 bases between them. Germline lookup yields CDR1 MNHEY and CDR2 SVGAGI. The CDR3 is 13 residues long.

The J gene is TRBJ1-1, the V gene TRBV29-1, with 7 bases aligning to TRBD1. Germline loops: CDR1 SQVTM, CDR2 ANQGSEA. V was clipped by 8 bases and J by 5 bases; unmatched bases: 5. The CDR3 is made up of 11 amino acids. The CDR3 nucleotides are TGCAGCCACGCGACAGGGACTGAAGCTTTCTTT. Translation: CSHATGTEAFF.

This clonotype has only a few counts. V is TRBV6-2 or TRBV6-3 and J is TRBJ1-2; no clear D gene. V lost 5 bases and J 4 bases, leaving 8 bases between the germline ends. The CDR3 covers 12 residues. Germline CDR1 reads MNHEY; CDR2 reads SVGEGT. In DNA, the CDR3 is TGTGCCAGCAGTGAGGTGACCTATGGCTACACCTTC. This translates into CASSEVTYGYTF.

The V call is TRBV3-1, the J call TRBJ2-1; D possibly corresponds to TRBD2 (5 bases). The CDR3 length is 15 residues. Trimming cost V 8 bases and J 7 bases, with 21 bases left between them. The germline V gene has CDR1 LGHDT and CDR2 YNNKEL (reference sequence). Here the CDR3 DNA reads TGTGCCAGCCGCCGAGGGAGTCTGAATATGAATGAGCAGTTCTTC. This translates into CASRRGSLNMNEQFF.

The table lists this clonotype with a few counts. An end of the junction does not agree with germline; a read error may underlie this. The V call is TRBV3-1, the J call TRBJ2-5, with D perhaps matching TRBD1 (5 bases). The J call could be wrong; TRBJ2-1 is a better fit for the DNA end. CDR1 and CDR2 from the germline V gene are LGHDT and YNNKEL (reference sequence). The CDR3 length is 15 residues. This CDR3 reads CVSSQGLQLGETQFF. CDR3 DNA: TGTGTCAGCAGCCAGGGTCTCCAACTTGGAGAGACCCAGTTCTTC.

This chain uses TRBV20-1 with TRBJ1-2; unclear D gene. The CDR3 sequence is 13 residues long. Germline CDR1 is DFQATT and CDR2 is SNEGSKA (reference sequence). V shed 5 bases and J shed 7 bases, with 17 bases lying between them. CDR3 residues: CSAQNRGSSGYTF. The CDR3 DNA reads TGCAGTGCTCAGAACCGTGGCAGTAGTGGCTACACCTTC.

At least ten counts were recorded for this clonotype. The V and J genes are TRBV11-1 and TRBJ1-1, with D perhaps matching TRBD1 (5 bases). The CDR3 is 13 amino acids. Trimming removed 6 bases from V and 1 base from J, with 9 bases in between. Germline V lookup: CDR1 SGHAT, CDR2 FQDESV (reference sequence). The CDR3 region is CASSRDSNTEAFF. The CDR3, as DNA: TGTGCCAGCAGTCGGGACTCGAACACTGAAGCTTTCTTT.

This clonotype was seen a handful of times. This chain joins TRBV6-2 or TRBV6-3 and TRBJ2-1; TRBD1 aligns across 7 bases. Germline trimming cut 7 bases from V and 6 bases from J; bases unmatched to any gene: 3. This CDR3 contains 12 residues. Germline V gene sequence: CDR1 MNHEY, CDR2 SVGEGT. CDR3 amino acids: CASNDRANEQFF. The CDR3 nucleotides are TGTGCCAGCAATGACAGGGCCAATGAGCAGTTCTTC.

The chain carries TRBV7-3 and TRBJ2-1; possibly TRBD2 for D (7 bases). Germline V gene lookup returns CDR1 SGHTA and CDR2 FQGTGA. With 5 bases removed from V and 2 bases from J, the gap between germline ends came to 16 bases. CDR3 length: 16 residues. CDR3 amino acids: CASSREGGVAYNEQFF. In nucleotides, the CDR3 is TGTGCCAGCAGCCGCGAGGGGGGGGTAGCCTACAATGAGCAGTTCTTC.

This clonotype was counted a few times. The V and J genes are TRBV5-1 and TRBJ2-3, with D hard to call. The V gene's germline CDR1 is SGHRS and CDR2 YFSETQ. The CDR3 sequence is 17 residues long. V was clipped by 1 base and J by 3 bases, with 18 bases between them. CDR3 residues: CASSLSPTTWLTDTQYF. The CDR3 nucleotides read TGCGCCAGCAGCTTGAGCCCTACGACATGGCTAACAGATACGCAGTATTTT. The complete variable domain, with remaining parts taken from reference TRBV5-1 and TRBJ2-3, reads KAGVTQTPRYLIKTRGQQVTLSCSPISGHRSVSWYQQTPGQGLQFLFEYFSETQRNKGNFPGRFSGRQFSNSRSEMNVSTLELGDSALYLCASSLSPTTWLTDTQYFGPGTRLTVL.

This rearrangement joins TRBV12-3 or TRBV12-4 to TRBJ1-3, with D tentatively TRBD1 (6 bases). Trimming left V 3 bases short and J 0 bases short, with 18 bases between. The CDR3 covers 18 residues. The CDR3 sequence: CASSLALTRGYSGNTIYF. CDR3 sequence (DNA): TGTGCCAGCAGTTTGGCCCTTACCAGGGGTTACTCTGGAAACACCATATATTTT.

This sequence joins TRBV18 and TRBJ1-2; 9 bases match TRBD1. With V trimmed by 3 bases and J by 4 bases, 6 bases remained unmatched. Germline CDR1 reads KGHSH; CDR2 reads LQKENI. The CDR3 is made up of 15 amino acids. The CDR3 region is CASSPRDRASYGYTF. The CDR3 nucleotides read TGTGCCAGCTCACCTCGGGACAGGGCTTCCTATGGCTACACCTTC. Using reference TRBV18 and TRBJ1-2 for the parts outside the CDR3, the full variable domain is NAGVMQNPRHLVRRRGQEARLRCSPMKGHSHVYWYRQLPEEGLKFMVYLQKENIIDESGMPKERFSAEFPKEGPSILRIQQVVRGDSAAYFCASSPRDRASYGYTFGSGTRLTVV.

This clonotype was recorded a few times. As DNA, the CDR3 is TGCGCCAGCAGCCAACTTGGGGGTCAGGGAGTGGGGAAAATCGAGCAGTTCTTC. Translated: CASSQLGGQGVGKIEQFF. The chain uses TRBV4-3 and TRBJ2-1; D is tentatively TRBD1 or TRBD2 (5 bases each). V gave up 2 bases and J gave up 10 bases, with 27 bases separating them. CDR1 is LGHNA, CDR2 YSLEER, per germline. The CDR3 extends over 18 amino acids.

The chain has TRBV29-1 and TRBJ1-2, with D unclear. The germline gives CDR1 SQVTM, CDR2 ANQGSEA. V was shortened by 7 bases and J by 8 bases, with 32 bases between the two germline ends. The CDR3 contains 17 residues. The DNA for the CDR3 is TGCAGCGCAGCTCCAGAGAACACGAGACATTTTTTGGAAGGCTACACCTTC. This sequence encodes CSAAPENTRHFLEGYTF.

The table lists this clonotype with many counts. This chain uses TRBV10-3 with TRBJ2-1; D is unclear. Germline assignment: CDR1 ENHRY and CDR2 SYGVKD. CDR3 length: 12 residues. The germline V and J ends were trimmed by 11 bases and 3 bases, with 11 bases remaining between them. CDR3 region: CASRPGYNEQFF. Written as DNA, the CDR3 is TGTGCCTCTCGACCGGGCTACAATGAGCAGTTCTTC.

This rearrangement joins TRBV7-3 to TRBJ1-1; D is perhaps TRBD1 (6 bases). Germline loops: CDR1 SGHTA, CDR2 FQGTGA. CDR3 size: 14 residues. The ends were cut back, 5 bases at V and 8 bases at J, with 18 bases in the middle. CDR3 nucleotides: TGTGCCAGCAGCCAAGATCCCCGACAGGTAGAAGCTTTCTTT. This translates into CASSQDPRQVEAFF.

CDR3 amino acids: CASSLRPGTGENYGYTF. CDR3 coding DNA: TGTGCCAGCAGTTTACGACCTGGGACAGGGGAAAACTATGGCTACACCTTC. The chain is built from TRBV28 and TRBJ1-2; TRBD1 matches 10 bases. This CDR3 is built from 17 residues. CDR1 and CDR2 from the germline V gene are MDHEN and SYDVKM. The ends lost 2 bases at V and 2 bases at J; junction bases unmatched: 8.

The rearrangement joins TRBV24-1 to TRBJ1-5; weak D call: TRBD1 (5 bases). V shed 4 bases and J shed 9 bases, with 12 bases lying between them. The germline V gene encodes CDR1 KGHDR and CDR2 SFDVKD. The CDR3 sequence is 13 residues long. The CDR3 nucleotides read TGTGCCACCAGTGACCGGGGGTATCGGCCCCAGCATTTT. Its translation is CATSDRGYRPQHF.

The rearrangement links TRBV20-1 to TRBJ2-1, with 8 positions matching TRBD1. CDR1 is DFQATT, CDR2 SNEGSKA, per germline (reference sequence). The CDR3 has 13 amino acids. The chain's CDR3 is CSPRGTGYNEQFF. The CDR3 DNA reads TGCAGCCCGCGCGGGACAGGCTACAATGAGCAGTTCTTC.

Turning to this clonotype: Likely a read error: the CDR3 ends without its conserved phenylalanine or tryptophan. The chain employs TRBV2 and TRBJ2-7; the D is unclear. The germline V gene encodes CDR1 SNHLY and CDR2 FYNNEI. V dropped 7 bases and J dropped 0 bases, with 7 bases sitting between them. The CDR3 is 12 amino acids. As DNA, the CDR3 is TGTGCCAGCATGGGCAACTCCTACGAGCAGTACTTA. Residues: CASMGNSYEQYL.

V usage is TRBV29-1 and J usage is TRBJ2-3; 8 bases map to TRBD1. The junction had 12 bases not matched to a gene; V was cut back by 7 bases and J by 6 bases. CDR1 is SQVTM, CDR2 ANQGSEA, per germline. The CDR3 sequence is 14 residues long. CDR3 in DNA: TGCAGCGGTTATACCGGACAGGGTTCGGATACGCAGTATTTT. As protein: CSGYTGQGSDTQYF.

This clonotype has only a few counts. The genes are TRBV4-3 and TRBJ2-3; tentatively, D is TRBD1 or TRBD2 (5 bases each). This CDR3 comprises 18 residues. V lost 1 base to trimming and J lost 1 base, with 18 bases between them. Germline V gene sequence: CDR1 LGHNA, CDR2 YSLEER. The CDR3 nucleotides read TGCGCCAGCAGCCAAGGGGGACCAGGACCAACGCGCACAGATACGCAGTATTTT. This gives the protein CASSQGGPGPTRTDTQYF.

The genes are TRBV10-3 and TRBJ2-2; TRBD1 agrees at 9 bases. V lost 5 bases and J lost 2; bases outside the gene matches: 15. CDR3 length equals 19 residues. Germline V CDR1 and CDR2: ENHRY, SYGVKD. The CDR3, as DNA: TGTGCCATCAGTAAACAACAGATGACAGGGGGGATCAACACCGGGGAGCTGTTTTTT. The encoded protein is CAISKQQMTGGINTGELFF.

This chain links TRBV5-1 with TRBJ2-7; D might be TRBD1 or TRBD2, each matching 9 bases. V was trimmed by 3 bases and J by 4 bases, leaving 29 bases between them. Germline CDR1 and CDR2: SGHRS and YFSETQ. CDR3 length: 19 residues. The CDR3 DNA is TGCGCCAGCAGCTCGGAAGGGACAGGGAATAGCGGGAGTGGTTACGAGCAGTACTTC. It translates to CASSSEGTGNSGSGYEQYF.

Regarding this clonotype: A read error may explain this, as a much larger clone is one base away. V gene TRBV11-2 combines with J gene TRBJ2-7; 11 positions match TRBD2. This CDR3 is 15 amino acids long. CDR1 is SGHAT, CDR2 FQNNGV, per germline. Here the CDR3 DNA reads TGTGCCAGCAGCCGCGGGACTAGCGGTTCCTGCGAGCAGTACTTC. Translation gives CASSRGTSGSCEQYF.